A selection of T cell receptor beta chains follows, all from one sample in a study of cytomegalovirus exposure and HLA in healthy donors. Some clones are missing from TCRdb's copy, which holds only in-frame ones; the method was immunoSEQ multiplex PCR. The sample lists 70,000 or so clones, 85% to 90% seen once, with about an eighth in the top ten. Sequencing was performed on PBMCs. The receptors were sampled from a woman in her twenties or thirties in good health and CMV-seropositive. CDR3s include the opening cysteine and the closing phenylalanine or tryptophan. The order of the fields is D gene, CDR3 length, V gene, clone size, J gene, CDR3 protein, CDR3 DNA. D genes are given only for firm matches. Clone sizes are given selectively: once, few, many, or a class where the clone is expanded.

d_gene: TRBD2; len: 15; v_gene: TRBV6-1; abundance: .; j_gene: TRBJ2-7; CDR3aa: CASSEGVGRAYEQYF; CDR3nt: TGTGCCAGCAGTGAAGGAGTAGGGAGGGCCTACGAGCAGTACTTC
d_gene: TRBD2; len: 14; v_gene: TRBV4-2; abundance: .; j_gene: TRBJ2-7; CDR3aa: CASSQTGLAGEQYF; CDR3nt: TGTGCCAGCAGCCAAACCGGACTAGCCGGCGAGCAGTACTTC
d_gene: TRBD2; len: 15; v_gene: TRBV18; abundance: .; j_gene: TRBJ2-5; CDR3aa: CASSPPSGKGETQYF; CDR3nt: TGTGCCAGCTCACCACCTAGCGGGAAGGGAGAGACCCAGTACTTC
d_gene: TRBD2; len: 17; v_gene: TRBV2; abundance: .; j_gene: TRBJ2-1; CDR3aa: CASSVEASGRSRGEQFF; CDR3nt: TGTGCCAGCAGTGTAGAGGCTAGCGGGAGGTCGCGAGGGGAGCAGTTCTTC
d_gene: .; len: 14; v_gene: TRBV15; abundance: .; j_gene: TRBJ1-5; CDR3aa: CATSRDALGQPQHF; CDR3nt: TGTGCCACCAGCAGAGACGCCCTAGGACAGCCCCAGCATTTT
d_gene: TRBD1; len: 13; v_gene: TRBV2; abundance: .; j_gene: TRBJ2-7; CDR3aa: CASSGQGIYEQYF; CDR3nt: TGTGCCAGCAGTGGACAGGGTATCTACGAGCAGTACTTC
d_gene: TRBD1; len: 16; v_gene: TRBV5-1; abundance: .; j_gene: TRBJ1-1; CDR3aa: CASSLGQGGMNTEAFF; CDR3nt: TGCGCCAGCAGCCTTGGACAGGGGGGCATGAACACTGAAGCTTTCTTT
d_gene: TRBD1; len: 15; v_gene: TRBV6-5; abundance: .; j_gene: TRBJ2-3; CDR3aa: CASKTQGRSLDTQYF; CDR3nt: TGTGCCAGCAAAACACAGGGGCGCTCTCTTGATACGCAGTATTTT
d_gene: TRBD2; len: 16; v_gene: TRBV19; abundance: .; j_gene: TRBJ2-7; CDR3aa: CASSTGLAGSSYEQYF; CDR3nt: TGTGCCAGTAGTACAGGCCTAGCGGGTAGCTCCTACGAGCAGTACTTC
d_gene: .; len: 14; v_gene: TRBV27; abundance: .; j_gene: TRBJ1-3; CDR3aa: CASSQLSSGNTIYF; CDR3nt: TGTGCCAGCAGCCAACTGAGCTCTGGAAACACCATATATTTT
d_gene: .; len: 16; v_gene: TRBV4-1; abundance: .; j_gene: TRBJ1-2; CDR3aa: CASSQERGWRAYGYTF; CDR3nt: TGCGCCAGCAGCCAAGAAAGGGGTTGGCGAGCCTATGGCTACACCTTC
d_gene: .; len: 14; v_gene: TRBV6-5; abundance: .; j_gene: TRBJ1-1; CDR3aa: CASSYTQGHTEAFF; CDR3nt: TGTGCCAGCAGTTACACTCAGGGCCACACTGAAGCTTTCTTT
d_gene: TRBD1; len: 15; v_gene: TRBV19; abundance: .; j_gene: TRBJ1-2; CDR3aa: CASSILGTGDHGYTF; CDR3nt: TGTGCCAGTAGCATTCTAGGGACAGGAGACCATGGCTACACCTTC
d_gene: .; len: 16; v_gene: TRBV27; abundance: .; j_gene: TRBJ2-1; CDR3aa: CASSLSQGSRHNEQFF; CDR3nt: TGTGCCAGCAGTTTATCGCAGGGGTCCCGACACAATGAGCAGTTCTTC
d_gene: TRBD2; len: 15; v_gene: TRBV4-2; abundance: .; j_gene: TRBJ2-3; CDR3aa: CASSYGLAGADTQYF; CDR3nt: TGTGCCAGCAGTTACGGACTAGCGGGAGCAGATACGCAGTATTTT
d_gene: TRBD1; len: 15; v_gene: TRBV11-2; abundance: .; j_gene: TRBJ2-3; CDR3aa: CASSWPGQGLDTQYF; CDR3nt: TGTGCCAGCAGCTGGCCGGGACAGGGGTTAGATACGCAGTATTTT
d_gene: .; len: 15; v_gene: TRBV4-1; abundance: few; j_gene: TRBJ1-2; CDR3aa: CASSQDFGMGGGYTF; CDR3nt: TGCGCCAGCAGCCAAGACTTCGGTATGGGGGGGGGCTACACCTTC
d_gene: TRBD2; len: 17; v_gene: TRBV27; abundance: .; j_gene: TRBJ2-2; CDR3aa: CASSLFGLAGATGELFF; CDR3nt: TGTGCCAGCAGTTTATTTGGACTAGCGGGAGCCACCGGGGAGCTGTTTTTT
d_gene: TRBD1; len: 15; v_gene: TRBV18; abundance: .; j_gene: TRBJ2-1; CDR3aa: CASSPGQGSYNEQFF; CDR3nt: TGTGCCAGCTCACCGGGACAGGGAAGCTACAATGAGCAGTTCTTC
d_gene: .; len: 15; v_gene: TRBV5-8; abundance: once; j_gene: TRBJ1-5; CDR3aa: CASSAGQLSNQPQHF; CDR3nt: TGTGCCAGCAGCGCAGGACAACTCAGCAATCAGCCCCAGCATTTT
d_gene: TRBD1; len: 15; v_gene: TRBV5-5; abundance: .; j_gene: TRBJ2-7; CDR3aa: CASSLDRAGGYEQYF; CDR3nt: TGTGCCAGCAGCTTGGACCGGGCAGGGGGCTACGAGCAGTACTTC
d_gene: .; len: 15; v_gene: TRBV6-1; abundance: .; j_gene: TRBJ2-7; CDR3aa: CASTTLASSSYEQYF; CDR3nt: TGTGCCAGCACCACTTTGGCTAGCAGCTCCTACGAGCAGTACTTC
d_gene: TRBD1; len: 14; v_gene: TRBV27; abundance: few; j_gene: TRBJ2-7; CDR3aa: CASSLSTTGYEQYF; CDR3nt: TGTGCCAGCAGTTTATCGACGACAGGGTACGAGCAGTACTTC
d_gene: TRBD1; len: 18; v_gene: TRBV7-3; abundance: .; j_gene: TRBJ2-6; CDR3aa: CASSARGQGAGGANVLTF; CDR3nt: TGTGCCAGCAGCGCCCGAGGACAGGGGGCGGGAGGGGCCAACGTCCTGACTTTC
d_gene: .; len: 13; v_gene: TRBV6-6; abundance: .; j_gene: TRBJ2-7; CDR3aa: CASSYGLSYEQYF; CDR3nt: TGTGCCAGCAGTTACGGCCTCTCCTACGAGCAGTACTTC
d_gene: TRBD1; len: 17; v_gene: TRBV19; abundance: .; j_gene: TRBJ1-4; CDR3aa: CASSSTGGFATNEKLFF; CDR3nt: TGTGCCAGTAGTTCAACAGGGGGTTTCGCAACTAATGAAAAACTGTTTTTT
d_gene: .; len: 14; v_gene: TRBV5-4; abundance: few; j_gene: TRBJ2-5; CDR3aa: CASSLPLLQETQYF; CDR3nt: TGTGCCAGCAGCTTGCCGTTACTTCAAGAGACCCAGTACTTC
d_gene: .; len: 13; v_gene: TRBV7-9; abundance: .; j_gene: TRBJ1-4; CDR3aa: CASSRNKNEKLFF; CDR3nt: TGTGCCAGCAGCCGCAACAAGAATGAAAAACTGTTTTTT
d_gene: TRBD2; len: 16; v_gene: TRBV25-1; abundance: .; j_gene: TRBJ2-1; CDR3aa: CASSATGGGSYNEQFF; CDR3nt: TGTGCCAGCAGTGCAACGGGGGGGGGCTCCTACAATGAGCAGTTCTTC
d_gene: TRBD1; len: 13; v_gene: TRBV27; abundance: .; j_gene: TRBJ1-6; CDR3aa: CASSLDRFSPLHF; CDR3nt: TGTGCCAGCAGTTTGGACAGGTTTTCACCCCTCCACTTT
d_gene: .; len: 14; v_gene: TRBV29-1; abundance: .; j_gene: TRBJ2-3; CDR3aa: CSVEGRVSTDTQYF; CDR3nt: TGCAGCGTTGAGGGCAGGGTGTCTACAGATACGCAGTATTTT
d_gene: .; len: 13; v_gene: TRBV5-1; abundance: .; j_gene: TRBJ2-3; CDR3aa: CASSLGSTDTQYF; CDR3nt: TGCGCCAGCAGCCTCGGTAGCACAGATACGCAGTATTTT
d_gene: TRBD2; len: 16; v_gene: TRBV7-2; abundance: .; j_gene: TRBJ2-2; CDR3aa: CASSLVWTSATGELFF; CDR3nt: TGTGCCAGCAGCTTAGTCTGGACTAGCGCTACCGGGGAGCTGTTTTTT
d_gene: .; len: 15; v_gene: TRBV10-2; abundance: .; j_gene: TRBJ1-2; CDR3aa: CASSGDTTSNYGYTF; CDR3nt: TGCGCCAGCAGTGGCGACACCACTTCTAACTATGGCTACACCTTC
d_gene: .; len: 15; v_gene: TRBV18; abundance: .; j_gene: TRBJ1-2; CDR3aa: CASSLDRTANYGYTF; CDR3nt: TGTGCCAGCTCACTCGACAGGACTGCTAACTATGGCTACACCTTC
d_gene: .; len: 16; v_gene: TRBV5-6; abundance: .; j_gene: TRBJ2-2; CDR3aa: CASSLWSVRNTGELFF; CDR3nt: TGTGCCAGCAGCTTGTGGTCGGTTAGGAACACCGGGGAGCTGTTTTTT
d_gene: TRBD2; len: 11; v_gene: TRBV2; abundance: medium-sized; j_gene: TRBJ2-7; CDR3aa: CARTGEGTTVF; CDR3nt: TGTGCCAGGACTGGAGAGGGGACTACTGTCTTC
d_gene: .; len: 13; v_gene: TRBV10-3; abundance: .; j_gene: TRBJ2-4; CDR3aa: CAISESTADIQYF; CDR3nt: TGTGCCATCAGTGAGTCAACTGCGGACATTCAGTACTTC
d_gene: .; len: 15; v_gene: TRBV5-1; abundance: .; j_gene: TRBJ1-2; CDR3aa: CASSLAHGTRDGYTF; CDR3nt: TGCGCCAGCAGCTTGGCCCACGGGACACGGGATGGCTACACCTTC
d_gene: .; len: 16; v_gene: TRBV7-6; abundance: .; j_gene: TRBJ2-3; CDR3aa: CASSSDGGARVDTQYF; CDR3nt: TGTGCCAGCAGCTCGGATGGGGGCGCGAGGGTAGATACGCAGTATTTT
d_gene: TRBD2; len: 15; v_gene: TRBV7-9; abundance: once; j_gene: TRBJ2-1; CDR3aa: CASSLRTSNYNEQFF; CDR3nt: TGTGCCAGCAGCTTAAGGACTAGCAACTACAATGAGCAGTTCTTC
d_gene: TRBD1; len: 14; v_gene: TRBV28; abundance: .; j_gene: TRBJ1-5; CDR3aa: CASRSRDSRQPQHF; CDR3nt: TGTGCCAGCAGGAGCCGGGACAGTCGGCAGCCCCAGCATTTT
d_gene: TRBD2; len: 18; v_gene: TRBV5-1; abundance: .; j_gene: TRBJ2-5; CDR3aa: CASSLATGTRQNQETQYF; CDR3nt: TGCGCCAGCAGCTTGGCTACCGGGACTAGGCAGAACCAAGAGACCCAGTACTTC
d_gene: .; len: 13; v_gene: TRBV5-4; abundance: .; j_gene: TRBJ1-5; CDR3aa: CASSLGGGQPQHF; CDR3nt: TGTGCCAGCAGCTTGGGAGGGGGACAGCCCCAGCATTTT
d_gene: TRBD1; len: 17; v_gene: TRBV18; abundance: .; j_gene: TRBJ2-5; CDR3aa: CASSPSVDRGDRETQYF; CDR3nt: TGTGCCAGCTCACCTTCAGTGGACAGGGGCGATCGAGAGACCCAGTACTTC
d_gene: .; len: 15; v_gene: TRBV28; abundance: .; j_gene: TRBJ1-2; CDR3aa: CASSFALQGNYGYTF; CDR3nt: TGTGCCAGCAGTTTTGCCCTCCAGGGAAACTATGGCTACACCTTC
d_gene: TRBD1; len: 16; v_gene: TRBV19; abundance: .; j_gene: TRBJ2-2; CDR3aa: CASSGGQGAGTGELFF; CDR3nt: TGTGCCAGTAGTGGAGGACAGGGGGCGGGCACCGGGGAGCTGTTTTTT
d_gene: .; len: 12; v_gene: TRBV7-6; abundance: .; j_gene: TRBJ2-5; CDR3aa: CASSLVGTPLYF; CDR3nt: TGTGCCAGCAGCTTAGTAGGGACTCCATTATACTTC
d_gene: TRBD1; len: 14; v_gene: TRBV7-9; abundance: .; j_gene: TRBJ1-4; CDR3aa: CASSSTGWHEKLFF; CDR3nt: TGTGCCAGCAGCTCGACAGGGTGGCATGAAAAACTGTTTTTT
d_gene: .; len: 13; v_gene: TRBV2; abundance: .; j_gene: TRBJ2-7; CDR3aa: CASRQGGYYEQYF; CDR3nt: TGTGCCAGCAGACAGGGTGGTTATTACGAGCAGTACTTC
d_gene: .; len: 16; v_gene: TRBV6-1; abundance: .; j_gene: TRBJ2-3; CDR3aa: CASSEVKGVGTDTQYF; CDR3nt: TGTGCCAGCAGTGAAGTCAAGGGAGTAGGAACAGATACGCAGTATTTT
d_gene: TRBD1; len: 18; v_gene: TRBV28; abundance: .; j_gene: TRBJ2-3; CDR3aa: CASSPPTKTGVGGDTQYF; CDR3nt: TGTGCCAGCAGTCCACCCACCAAGACAGGGGTAGGCGGAGATACGCAGTATTTT
d_gene: .; len: 13; v_gene: TRBV19; abundance: .; j_gene: TRBJ2-7; CDR3aa: CASQVAGTYEQYF; CDR3nt: TGTGCCAGTCAGGTGGCAGGGACCTACGAGCAGTACTTC